These 3 T cell receptor beta chains share one sample of origin, sequenced in a study of blood T cells in healthy people across ages. Combining a sample-barcoded 5' primer with a J-beta primer mix, a second PCR ran for about 6 to 12 cycles. TCRdb redid the calling of the 5' RACE reads with MiXCR, one entry per CDR3 protein. The sample lists under 1,000,000 distinct CDR3 sequences, about 37% occurring once. Specimen: blood. All receptors derive from a man between 18 and 29 years old in good health.

Turning to this clonotype: A much larger clone is a single base away; this may be a read error. The V gene is TRBV5-1, the J gene TRBJ2-3; 8 nucleotides agree with TRBD2. The CDR3 spans 15 residues. Germline V gives CDR1 SGHRS, CDR2 YFSETQ. CDR3 sequence (DNA): TGCGTCAGCAGCTTGGAAGCGGGGGCTGCAGATACGCAGTATTTT. This translates into CVSSLEAGAADTQYF.

V is TRBV6-1 and J is TRBJ2-6; TRBD2 might be the D (5 bases). Germline-derived CDR1 and CDR2 are MNHNS and SASEGT. The length of the CDR3 is 15 residues. V was pared by 4 bases and J by 4 bases, with 11 bases between. In nucleotides, the CDR3 is TGTGCCAGCAGTGTTGGGAGCGCGGGGGCCAACGTCCTGACTTTC. Encoded protein: CASSVGSAGANVLTF.

CDR3 sequence reads: CASSHPPAGNKQYF. CDR3 coding DNA: TGCGCCAGCAGCCACCCTCCTGCGGGCAATAAGCAGTACTTC. This chain uses TRBV4-1 with TRBJ2-5, with D perhaps TRBD2 (5 bases). The length of the CDR3 is 14 residues. The germline V gene encodes CDR1 MGHRA and CDR2 YSYEKL. V was shortened by 3 bases and J by 11 bases, with 19 bases between the two germline ends.